This T cell receptor beta chain was recovered during a study of cytomegalovirus exposure and HLA in healthy donors. General study points: Later analysis associated a missense DCLRE1C variant with TCR beta V- and J-gene trimming. For cytomegalovirus status, the classifier reportedly gave diagnoses with high specificity and sensitivity.

A single count supports this clone. As yet, its antigen is unknown. The PCR made use of 60 Vbeta and 13 Jbeta primers. Libraries were prepared by immunoSEQ multiplex PCR; TCRdb keeps only in-frame clonotypes and omits some of them. This table has about 140,000 clones, around 79% appearing once. CDR1 and CDR2 (germline): ENHRY, SYGVKD. The V segment lost 6 bases and the J segment 3 bases; nucleotides outside the gene matches: 7. The CDR3 sequence is 15 residues long. The sequenced material came from PBMCs. The receptor was isolated from a female donor in good health and CMV-seronegative. The chain links TRBV10-3 to TRBJ1-5; TRBD1 agrees at 8 bases. The CDR3 region is CAISQQGGNNQPQHF. CDR3 DNA: TGTGCCATCAGCCAACAGGGGGGGAACAATCAGCCCCAGCATTTT.